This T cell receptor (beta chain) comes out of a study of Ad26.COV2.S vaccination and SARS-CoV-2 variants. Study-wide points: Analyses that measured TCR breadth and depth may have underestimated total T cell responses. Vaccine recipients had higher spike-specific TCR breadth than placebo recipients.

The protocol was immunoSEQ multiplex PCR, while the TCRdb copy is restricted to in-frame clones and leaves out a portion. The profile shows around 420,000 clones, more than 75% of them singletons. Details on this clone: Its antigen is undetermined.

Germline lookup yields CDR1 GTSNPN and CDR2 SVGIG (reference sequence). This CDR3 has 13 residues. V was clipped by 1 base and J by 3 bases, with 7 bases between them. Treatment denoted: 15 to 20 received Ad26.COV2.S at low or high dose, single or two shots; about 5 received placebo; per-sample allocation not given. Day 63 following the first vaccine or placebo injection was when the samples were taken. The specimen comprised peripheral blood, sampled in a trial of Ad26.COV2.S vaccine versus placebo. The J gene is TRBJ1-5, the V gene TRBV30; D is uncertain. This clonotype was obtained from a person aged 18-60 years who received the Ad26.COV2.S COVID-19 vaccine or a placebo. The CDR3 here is CAWSEGLNQPQHF. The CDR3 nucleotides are TGTGCCTGGAGTGAGGGCCTCAATCAGCCCCAGCATTTT.